This passage covers 19 T cell receptor beta chains from one sample sequenced in a study of blood T cell repertoires in COVID-19. Sequencing used immunoSEQ multiplex PCR; TCRdb keeps in-frame clones, though not all of them. Among 390,000 or so clones listed, 85% to 90% were seen once. What was sequenced was peripheral blood. All receptors derive from a man between 18 and 29 years old with active or convalescent COVID-19.

The rearrangement links TRBV7-9 to TRBJ1-1; 7 positions agree with TRBD1. J lost 0 bases, V lost 5 bases, and 6 bases had no gene match. This CDR3 is built from 15 residues. Germline assignment: CDR1 SEHNR and CDR2 FQNEAQ (reference sequence). In nucleotides, the CDR3 is TGTGCCAGCAGCCCCGCGGGACAGATGAACACTGAAGCTTTCTTT. It is translated as CASSPAGQMNTEAFF.

The chain's CDR3 is CSASSVGSSYNSPLHF. The CDR3, as DNA: TGCAGTGCTAGTTCGGTCGGGAGCTCCTATAATTCACCCCTCCACTTT. J is TRBJ1-6 and V is TRBV20-1; no clear D gene. Germline V lookup: CDR1 DFQATT, CDR2 SNEGSKA (reference sequence). With 3 bases removed from V and 0 bases from J, the gap between germline ends came to 12 bases. This CDR3 region has 16 residues.

With regard to this clone: This sample includes further DNA sequences coding for the same CDR3. The rearrangement uses TRBV18 and TRBJ2-1; tentative D call: TRBD1 (5 bases). This CDR3 is 15 amino acids long. The ends were cut back, 2 bases at V and 1 base at J, with 9 bases in the middle. Germline V gene lookup returns CDR1 KGHSH and CDR2 LQKENI. CDR3 region: CASSPLQGSYNEQFF. The CDR3 DNA reads as TGTGCCAGCTCACCATTGCAGGGATCCTACAATGAGCAGTTCTTC.

This sequence joins TRBV11-2 and TRBJ1-3; D ambiguous. Germline CDR1 reads SGHAT; CDR2 reads FQNNGV. With 4 bases removed from V and 8 bases from J, the gap between germline ends came to 15 bases. The CDR3 has 14 residues. The CDR3 DNA reads as TGTGCCAGCAGCTACGGAGACGGTCCGGACACCATATATTTT. Its protein is CASSYGDGPDTIYF.

V is TRBV19 and J is TRBJ1-1; 7 bases are a match to TRBD1. Unmatched junction bases numbered 5, after V lost 8 bases and J lost 5 bases. The CDR3 consists of 12 residues. Germline V gene data show CDR1 as LNHDA and CDR2 as SQIVND (reference sequence). The chain's CDR3 is CASGHRGTEAFF. The CDR3 DNA is TGTGCCAGTGGCCACAGGGGAACTGAAGCTTTCTTT.

V gene TRBV6-1 combines with J gene TRBJ2-1, with 11 positions matching TRBD1. Germline V gives CDR1 MNHNS, CDR2 SASEGT. This CDR3 contains 14 residues. After removal of 2 bases from V and 10 bases from J, the junction contained 4 bases not matched to a gene. The CDR3 bases are TGTGCCAGCAGTGAATCCGGGACAGGGGGGGAGCAGTTCTTC. It yields the protein CASSESGTGGEQFF.

V usage is TRBV7-2 and J usage is TRBJ2-7; 13 bases are shared with TRBD2. Germline V gene sequence: CDR1 SGHTA, CDR2 FQGNSA. CDR3 length equals 17 residues. J lost 2 bases, V lost 3 bases, and 7 bases had no gene match. Here the CDR3 reads CASSFRLAGGGTYEQYF. The CDR3 coding sequence is TGTGCCAGCAGCTTCAGACTAGCGGGAGGAGGGACCTACGAGCAGTACTTC.

This sequence joins TRBV28 and TRBJ2-7, with a tentative D call TRBD2 (6 bases). Germline V lookup: CDR1 MDHEN, CDR2 SYDVKM. The CDR3 length is 15 residues. Trimming removed 4 bases from V and 3 bases from J, with 16 bases in between. The CDR3 reads CASSSIGGKYYEQYF. Here the CDR3 DNA reads TGTGCCAGCAGTTCCATAGGCGGGAAGTACTACGAGCAGTACTTC. Full variable domain (rest looked up from reference TRBV28 and TRBJ2-7): DVKVTQSSRYLVKRTGEKVFLECVQDMDHENMFWYRQDPGLGLRLIYFSYDVKMKEKGDIPEGYSVSREKKERFSLILESASTNQTSMYLCASSSIGGKYYEQYFGPGTRLTVT.

V is TRBV7-2 and J is TRBJ1-6; perhaps TRBD1 as D (6 bases). The CDR3 consists of 15 residues. V was pared by 1 base and J by 10 bases, with 14 bases between. CDR1 is SGHTA, CDR2 FQGNSA, per germline. CDR3 coding DNA: TGTGCCAGCAGCTTAGTGCAGGGGTGGAACTCACCCCTCCACTTT. Translation gives CASSLVQGWNSPLHF. Drawing the rest from reference TRBV7-2 and TRBJ1-6, the complete variable domain is GAGVSQSPSNKVTEKGKDVELRCDPISGHTALYWYRQSLGQGLEFLIYFQGNSAPDKSGLPSDRFSAERTGGSVSTLTIQRTQQEDSAVYLCASSLVQGWNSPLHFGNGTRLTVT.

J is TRBJ1-1 and V is TRBV28; 9 positions match TRBD1. Germline assignment: CDR1 MDHEN and CDR2 SYDVKM. V shed 3 bases, J shed 0 bases, and the junction held 2 bases outside the gene matches. The CDR3 sequence is 15 residues long. The CDR3 reads CASSFWTGVNTEAFF. DNA for the CDR3: TGTGCCAGCAGTTTCTGGACAGGGGTGAACACTGAAGCTTTCTTT.

The chain links TRBV6-5 to TRBJ2-7, with D unclear. Trimming shortened V by 9 bases and J by 0 bases, and 15 bases separated the two germline ends. Germline CDR1 is MNHEY and CDR2 is SVGAGI. The CDR3 consists of 14 residues. CDR3 in DNA: TGTGCCAGTTGGCCGGGTCCTAGCTCCTACGAGCAGTACTTC. This gives the protein CASWPGPSSYEQYF.

The chain carries TRBV24-1 and TRBJ2-3; D remains ambiguous. This CDR3 has 15 residues. In germline, CDR1 is KGHDR, CDR2 SFDVKD. Trimming cost V 1 base and J 2 bases, with 9 bases left between them. The CDR3 sequence: CATSDFVQDTDTQYF. The CDR3 nucleotides are TGTGCCACCAGTGATTTTGTCCAGGACACAGATACGCAGTATTTT.

CDR3 sequence: CASSPRQGASGANVLTF. Written as DNA, the CDR3 is TGTGCCAGCAGCCCTCGACAGGGGGCGTCCGGGGCCAACGTCCTGACTTTC. The chain employs TRBV7-2 and TRBJ2-6, with TRBD1 matching 10 bases. J was trimmed by 4 bases and V by 5 bases; bases with no gene match: 8. The length of the CDR3 is 17 residues. CDR1 and CDR2 from the germline V gene are SGHTA and FQGNSA.

V is TRBV4-3 and J is TRBJ1-2, with D possibly TRBD1 on 6 matching bases. The germline V gene encodes CDR1 LGHNA and CDR2 YSLEER. Trimming shortened V by 4 bases and J by 5 bases, and 17 bases separated the two germline ends. This CDR3 comprises 15 residues. CDR3: CASSRYRASGYGYTF. CDR3 DNA: TGCGCCAGCAGCCGCTACAGGGCGTCGGGGTATGGCTACACCTTC.

This rearrangement joins TRBV11-3 to TRBJ2-3, with D unresolved. CDR3 size: 14 residues. Germline values: CDR1 SGHNT, CDR2 YENEEA. The V gene lost 0 bases and the J gene lost 0 bases, with 4 bases spanning the gap. The CDR3 protein is CASSLDGSTDTQYF. CDR3 DNA sequence: TGTGCCAGCAGCTTAGATGGCAGCACAGATACGCAGTATTTT.

This chain links TRBV7-2 with TRBJ2-3; TRBD1 is a possible D gene (5 bases). V was clipped by 3 bases and J by 2 bases, with 12 bases between them. The CDR3 runs 15 residues. From germline, CDR1 is SGHTA and CDR2 FQGNSA. The CDR3 nucleotides are TGTGCCAGCAGCTTGACAGCCAGGGACACAGATACGCAGTATTTT. Protein: CASSLTARDTDTQYF.

This clone was seen only a few times. The chain combines TRBV19 with TRBJ2-1; D possibly corresponds to TRBD1 (5 bases). Trimming took off 6 bases at V and 7 bases at J, with 19 bases between the two ends. The CDR3 runs to 15 residues. CDR1 and CDR2 from the germline V gene are LNHDA and SQIVND (reference sequence). CDR3 loop: CASSPRGAWANEQFF. The CDR3 DNA reads TGTGCCAGTAGCCCCCGTGGGGCCTGGGCTAATGAGCAGTTCTTC.

Only a few counts were recorded for this clone. The chain employs TRBV4-1 and TRBJ1-1; tentatively, D is TRBD1 (6 bases). The CDR3 extends over 14 amino acids. The germline V gene has CDR1 MGHRA and CDR2 YSYEKL. The V end lost 2 bases, the J end lost 2 bases, and 9 bases lay between the germline ends. The CDR3, as DNA: TGCGCCAGCAGCCAATGGGGGCGAAACACTGAAGCTTTCTTT. This translates into CASSQWGRNTEAFF.

The rearrangement links TRBV6-2 or TRBV6-3 to TRBJ1-4; D unclear. CDR1 and CDR2 from the germline V gene are MNHEY and SVGEGT. CDR3 length: 11 amino acids. Between the trimmed V and J ends, which lost 4 bases and 7 bases, there was a span of 4 bases. In nucleotides, the CDR3 is TGTGCCAGCAGTTCGGGTGAAAAACTGTTTTTT. It translates to CASSSGEKLFF.